This is a list of T cell receptor beta chains from one sample in a study of chemoradiotherapy in HPV16-positive cancers. Produced via immunoSEQ multiplex PCR; TCRdb's table is partial and in-frame only. This table holds 17,000 or so clones, about 73% found once. Sequencing was performed on tumor tissue, taken from a patient who underwent chemoradiotherapy. The receptor source for this set is a human donor with HPV-associated anogenital cancer. The CDR3 runs from the conserved cysteine through the conserved F or W. A D gene is named only where the DNA matches it firmly. Clone size is given for some rows only: seen once, a few or many times, or a class if the clone is expanded.

.	TRBV7-7	.	TRBJ2-5	TGTGCTAGCAGCTTAGGAGGGGGTGCGGTTGGGGAGACCCAGTACTTC	CASSLGGGAVGETQYF
.	TRBV11-3	TRBD1	TRBJ2-2	TGTGCCAGCAGCTTAGGGCTTTGGGACAGGGAGAACACCGGGGAGCTGTTTTTT	CASSLGLWDRENTGELFF
medium-sized	TRBV19	TRBD1	TRBJ1-2	TGTGCCAGTAGTATACCGGGACAGGGGGTAGCTAACTATGGCTACACCTTC	CASSIPGQGVANYGYTF
.	TRBV29-1	.	TRBJ2-1	TGCAGCGTTGAGGTGGCAAGACTGAAAAATGAGCAGTTCTTC	CSVEVARLKNEQFF
.	TRBV30	TRBD2	TRBJ2-1	TGTGCCGGTGAGCGGGAGGGGTACAATGAGCAGTTCTTC	CAGEREGYNEQFF
.	TRBV14	TRBD1	TRBJ1-2	TGTGCCAGCAGCCAAGAAGGAACAGGGGGGCGCGACCCCTATGGCTACACCTTC	CASSQEGTGGRDPYGYTF
.	TRBV7-7	.	TRBJ2-5	TGTGCCAGCAGCCCAAGACAGCAAGAGACCCAGTACTTC	CASSPRQQETQYF
.	TRBV7-8	.	TRBJ1-2	TGTGCCAGCAGCTTAGTCCCCGGGCAGGAGGGCTATGGCTACACCTTC	CASSLVPGQEGYGYTF
.	TRBV4-1	TRBD2	TRBJ2-5	TGCGCCAGCAGCCAAGCGGGACTAGCGGGGGGCAATCAAGAGACCCAGTACTTC	CASSQAGLAGGNQETQYF
.	TRBV19	TRBD1	TRBJ1-1	TGTGCCAGTAGGGGGGACAGGGGGGCCACTGAAGCTTTCTTT	CASRGDRGATEAFF
.	TRBV5-1	.	TRBJ2-2	TGCGCCAGTGCAATGGGGCCGAACACCGGGGAGCTGTTTTTT	CASAMGPNTGELFF
.	TRBV11-2	.	TRBJ2-5	TGTGCCAGCAGTCCCCGACAAGAGACCCAGTACTTC	CASSPRQETQYF
.	TRBV11-2	TRBD2	TRBJ2-7	TGTGCCAGCAGCTTGAGGGTCATAGCGGGGAGCGACGAGCAGTACTTC	CASSLRVIAGSDEQYF
large	TRBV7-9	.	TRBJ2-1	TGTGCCAGCAGCTTAGCCTTTAGCTACAATGAGCAGTTCTTC	CASSLAFSYNEQFF
.	TRBV9	TRBD2	TRBJ2-5	TGTGCCAGCAGCGTAGATAGCGGGGGTGAGACCCAGTACTTC	CASSVDSGGETQYF
.	TRBV7-2	.	TRBJ2-5	TGTGCCAGCAGCTTAGAAGGAGGGAGGAAGACCCAGTACTTC	CASSLEGGRKTQYF
.	TRBV6-1	TRBD1	TRBJ2-7	TGTGCCAGCAGGGAGTGGACAGGGTCCTCCTACGAGCAGTACTTC	CASREWTGSSYEQYF
few	TRBV4-1	.	TRBJ2-4	TGCGCCAGCAGCCACCGTGACTTAAGGGACATTCAGTACTTC	CASSHRDLRDIQYF
.	TRBV28	.	TRBJ1-1	TGTGCCAGCCATAGTCCAGGCACTGAAGCTTTCTTT	CASHSPGTEAFF
.	TRBV5-1	.	TRBJ1-2	TGCGCCAGCAGCCTTGGTGAGGATGGCTACACCTTC	CASSLGEDGYTF
.	TRBV7-9	TRBD1	TRBJ1-6	TGTGCCAGCAGCCGGGACAGGGGAATCTCACCCCTCCACTTT	CASSRDRGISPLHF
few	TRBV7-9	.	TRBJ1-1	TGTGCCAGCAGTCCGGGGTCGGGTGGGGGAGAAGCTTTCTTT	CASSPGSGGGEAFF
.	TRBV10-3	.	TRBJ2-1	TGTGCCATCAGTTTAGACAATGAGCAGTTCTTC	CAISLDNEQFF
few	TRBV30	TRBD1	TRBJ1-5	TGTGCCTGCCTGGACAGGGATCAGCCCCAGCATTTT	CACLDRDQPQHF
.	TRBV11-1	.	TRBJ1-1	TGTGCCAGCAGCCTCTTCGGAGGAACTGAAGCTTTCTTT	CASSLFGGTEAFF
.	TRBV5-6	.	TRBJ1-5	TGTGCCAGCTCCAAATATCAGGGTCTTAGCAATCAGCCCCAGCATTTT	CASSKYQGLSNQPQHF
few	TRBV6-5	TRBD1	TRBJ2-7	TGTGCCAGCAGTCATCAGGGGGCCGACCAGCAGTACTTC	CASSHQGADQQYF
.	TRBV9	.	TRBJ2-3	TGTGCCAGCAGCGTAGGGGTAGCGGGCACAGATACGCAGTATTTT	CASSVGVAGTDTQYF
.	TRBV9	.	TRBJ1-1	TGTGCCAGCAGCGTAGGGACCGTTGGGGGAAAGGACACTGAAGCTTTCTTT	CASSVGTVGGKDTEAFF